This paragraph reports one T cell receptor (beta chain). Primers used in a second PCR of about 7 to 12 cycles were a sample-barcoded 5' primer and a J-beta primer mix. MiXCR, applied by TCRdb to the 5' RACE reads, yields one record per CDR3 protein. Among 780,000 or so distinct CDR3 sequences listed, about 55% were seen once. The sample is drawn from a study of blood T cells in healthy people across ages. The CDR3 sequence is 17 residues long. With 3 bases clipped from V and 3 bases from J, the junction kept 10 bases outside the gene matches. Germline V CDR1 and CDR2: LNHDA, SQIVND (reference sequence).

The TCR sequence derives from a man older than 75 in good health. Sequences were obtained from blood. The chain recombines TRBV19 with TRBJ1-5, with 8 bases fitting TRBD1. CDR3 nucleotides: TGTGCCAGTAGTATTGGGGCAGGGGGCGCGCACAATCAGCCCCAGCATTTT. Amino acids: CASSIGAGGAHNQPQHF.